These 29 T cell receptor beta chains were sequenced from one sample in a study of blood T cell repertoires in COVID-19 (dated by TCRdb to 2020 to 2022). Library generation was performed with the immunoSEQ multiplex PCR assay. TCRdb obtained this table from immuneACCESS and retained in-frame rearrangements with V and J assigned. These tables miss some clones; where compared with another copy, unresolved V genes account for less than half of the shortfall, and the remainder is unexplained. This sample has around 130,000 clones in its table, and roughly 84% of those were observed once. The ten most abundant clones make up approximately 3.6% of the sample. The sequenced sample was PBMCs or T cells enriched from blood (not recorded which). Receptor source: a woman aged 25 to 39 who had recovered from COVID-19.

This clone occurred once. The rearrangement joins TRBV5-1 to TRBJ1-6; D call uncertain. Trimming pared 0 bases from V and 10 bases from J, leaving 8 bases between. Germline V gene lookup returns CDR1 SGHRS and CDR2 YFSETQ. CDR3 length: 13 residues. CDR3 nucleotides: TGCGCCAGCAGCTTGGGCAGTTTGTCACCCCTCCACTTT. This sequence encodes CASSLGSLSPLHF.

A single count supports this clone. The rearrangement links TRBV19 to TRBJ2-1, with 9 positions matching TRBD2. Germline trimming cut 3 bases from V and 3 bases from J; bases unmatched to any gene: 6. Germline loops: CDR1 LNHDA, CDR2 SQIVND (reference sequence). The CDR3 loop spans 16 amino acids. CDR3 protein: CASSMLASGDYNEQFF. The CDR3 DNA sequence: TGTGCCAGTAGTATGTTGGCTAGCGGGGACTACAATGAGCAGTTCTTC. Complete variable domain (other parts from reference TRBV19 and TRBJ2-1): DGGITQSPKYLFRKEGQNVTLSCEQNLNHDAMYWYRQDPGQGLRLIYYSQIVNDFQKGDIAEGYSVSREKKESFPLTVTSAQKNPTAFYLCASSMLASGDYNEQFFGPGTRLTVL.

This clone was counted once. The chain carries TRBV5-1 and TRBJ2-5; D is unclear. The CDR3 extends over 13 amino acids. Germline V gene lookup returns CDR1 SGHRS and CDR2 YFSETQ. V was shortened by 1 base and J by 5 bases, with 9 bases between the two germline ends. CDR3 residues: CASSLTFKETQYF. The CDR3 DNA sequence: TGCGCCAGCAGCTTGACTTTTAAGGAGACCCAGTACTTC.

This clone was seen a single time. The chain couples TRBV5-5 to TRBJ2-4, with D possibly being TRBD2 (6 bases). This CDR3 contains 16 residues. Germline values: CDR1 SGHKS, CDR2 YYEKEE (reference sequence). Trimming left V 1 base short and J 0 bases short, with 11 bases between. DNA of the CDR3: TGTGCCAGCAGCTTGATAGCGGAACTAGCCAAAAACATTCAGTACTTC. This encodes CASSLIAELAKNIQYF.

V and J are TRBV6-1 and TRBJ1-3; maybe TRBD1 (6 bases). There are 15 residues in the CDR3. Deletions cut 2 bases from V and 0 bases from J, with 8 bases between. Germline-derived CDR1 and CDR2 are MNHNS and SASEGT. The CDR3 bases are TGTGCCAGCAGTGAAACAGGGCCCTCTGGAAACACCATATATTTT. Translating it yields CASSETGPSGNTIYF.

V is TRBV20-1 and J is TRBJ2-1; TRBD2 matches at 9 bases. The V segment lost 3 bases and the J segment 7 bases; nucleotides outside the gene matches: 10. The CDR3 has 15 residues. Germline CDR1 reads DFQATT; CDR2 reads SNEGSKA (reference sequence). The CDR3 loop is CSASGASGIGNEQFF. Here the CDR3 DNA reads TGCAGTGCTAGTGGGGCTAGCGGGATCGGGAATGAGCAGTTCTTC.

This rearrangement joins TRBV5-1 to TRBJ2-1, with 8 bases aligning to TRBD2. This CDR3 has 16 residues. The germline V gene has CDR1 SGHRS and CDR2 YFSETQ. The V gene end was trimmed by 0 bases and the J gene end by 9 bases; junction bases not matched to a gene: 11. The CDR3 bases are TGCGCCAGCAGCTTGGCCCCGGGACTAGAGGGGGGTGAGCAGTTCTTC. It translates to CASSLAPGLEGGEQFF.

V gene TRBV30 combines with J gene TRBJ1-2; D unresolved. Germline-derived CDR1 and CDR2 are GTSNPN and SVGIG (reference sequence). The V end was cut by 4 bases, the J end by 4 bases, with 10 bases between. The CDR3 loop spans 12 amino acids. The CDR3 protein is CAWTKPSYGYTF. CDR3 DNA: TGTGCCTGGACCAAGCCTTCCTATGGCTACACCTTC.

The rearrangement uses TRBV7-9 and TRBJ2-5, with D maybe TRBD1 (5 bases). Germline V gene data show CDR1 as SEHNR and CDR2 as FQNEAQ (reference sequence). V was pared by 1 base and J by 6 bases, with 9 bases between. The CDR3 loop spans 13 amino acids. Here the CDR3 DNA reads TGTGCCAGCAGCTTAGTACAGGTTCAGACCCAGTACTTC. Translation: CASSLVQVQTQYF.

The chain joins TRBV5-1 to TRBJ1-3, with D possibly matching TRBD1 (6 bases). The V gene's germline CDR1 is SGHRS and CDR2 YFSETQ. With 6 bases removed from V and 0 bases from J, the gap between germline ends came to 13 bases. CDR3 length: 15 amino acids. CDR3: CASTVGGSSGNTIYF. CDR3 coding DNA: TGCGCCAGCACCGTAGGGGGAAGCTCTGGAAACACCATATATTTT.

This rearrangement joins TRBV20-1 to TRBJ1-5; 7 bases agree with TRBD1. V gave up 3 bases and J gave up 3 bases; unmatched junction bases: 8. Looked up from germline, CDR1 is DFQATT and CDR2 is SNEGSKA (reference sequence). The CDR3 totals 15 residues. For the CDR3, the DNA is TGCAGTGCTAGTCCGGTCAGGGGGGACAATCAGCCCCAGCATTTT. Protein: CSASPVRGDNQPQHF.

CDR3 region: CASSQGGKNTEAFF. The CDR3 coding sequence is TGCGCCAGCAGCCAAGGGGGCAAGAACACTGAAGCTTTCTTT. The chain combines TRBV4-1 with TRBJ1-1; TRBD1 might be the D (5 bases). Trimming left V 1 base short and J 1 base short, with 7 bases between. This CDR3 comprises 14 residues. Germline V gene lookup returns CDR1 MGHRA and CDR2 YSYEKL.

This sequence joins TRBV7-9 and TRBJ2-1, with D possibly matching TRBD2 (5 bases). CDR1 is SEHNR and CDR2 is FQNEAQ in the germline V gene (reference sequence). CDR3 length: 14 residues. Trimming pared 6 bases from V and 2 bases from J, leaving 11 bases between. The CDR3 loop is CASRPAAPYNEQFF. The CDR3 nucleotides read TGTGCCAGCAGGCCAGCGGCACCCTACAATGAGCAGTTCTTC.

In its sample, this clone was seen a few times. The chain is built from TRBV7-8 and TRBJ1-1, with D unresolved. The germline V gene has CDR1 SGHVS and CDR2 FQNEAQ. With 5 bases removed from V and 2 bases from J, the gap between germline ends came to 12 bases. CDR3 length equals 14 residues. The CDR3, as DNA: TGTGCCAGCAGCCCCCAGGTTTTTAACACTGAAGCTTTCTTT. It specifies CASSPQVFNTEAFF.

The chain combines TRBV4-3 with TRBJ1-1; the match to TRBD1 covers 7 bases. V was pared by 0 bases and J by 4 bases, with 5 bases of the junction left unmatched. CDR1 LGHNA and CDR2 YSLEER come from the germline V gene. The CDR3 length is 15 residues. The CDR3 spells CASSQDNRGGTEAFF. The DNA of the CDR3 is TGCGCCAGCAGCCAAGACAACAGGGGAGGCACTGAAGCTTTCTTT.

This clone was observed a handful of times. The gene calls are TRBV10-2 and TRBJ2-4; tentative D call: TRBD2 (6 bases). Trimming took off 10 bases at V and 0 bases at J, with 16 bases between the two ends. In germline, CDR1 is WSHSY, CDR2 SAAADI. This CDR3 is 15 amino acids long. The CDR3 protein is CATKGLPLAKNIQYF. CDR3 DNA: TGCGCCACCAAGGGACTTCCCCTAGCCAAAAACATTCAGTACTTC.

The CDR3 DNA follows: TGCGCCAGCAGCCAAGCGGAGGGGGCGAGAGCTAACTATGGCTACACCTTC. Residues: CASSQAEGARANYGYTF. The chain recombines TRBV4-1 with TRBJ1-2, with 7 bases matching TRBD1. J was trimmed by 0 bases and V by 1 base; bases with no gene match: 8. The CDR3 is 17 residues long. CDR1 is MGHRA and CDR2 is YSYEKL in the germline V gene.

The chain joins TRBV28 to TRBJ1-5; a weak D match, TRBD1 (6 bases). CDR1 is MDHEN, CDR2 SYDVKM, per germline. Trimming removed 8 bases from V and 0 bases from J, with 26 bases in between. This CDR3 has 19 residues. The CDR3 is CASSVTGRQVSRSNQPQHF. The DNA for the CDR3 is TGTGCCAGCTCCGTCACCGGTAGACAGGTTTCGCGTAGCAATCAGCCCCAGCATTTT.

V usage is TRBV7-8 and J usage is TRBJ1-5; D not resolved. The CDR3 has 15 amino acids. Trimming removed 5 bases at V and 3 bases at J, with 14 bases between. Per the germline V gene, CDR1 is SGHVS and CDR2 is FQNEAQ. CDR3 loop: CASSLSELYNQPQHF. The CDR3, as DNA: TGTGCCAGCAGCCTTAGTGAACTCTACAATCAGCCCCAGCATTTT.

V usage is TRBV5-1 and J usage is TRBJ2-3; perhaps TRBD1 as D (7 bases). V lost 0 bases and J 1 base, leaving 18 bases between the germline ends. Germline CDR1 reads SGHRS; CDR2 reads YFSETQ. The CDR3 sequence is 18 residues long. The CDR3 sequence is CASSLGWAGQRRTDTQYF. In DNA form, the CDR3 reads TGCGCCAGCAGCTTGGGGTGGGCGGGACAGCGACGCACAGATACGCAGTATTTT. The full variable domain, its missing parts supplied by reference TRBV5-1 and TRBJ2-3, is KAGVTQTPRYLIKTRGQQVTLSCSPISGHRSVSWYQQTPGQGLQFLFEYFSETQRNKGNFPGRFSGRQFSNSRSEMNVSTLELGDSALYLCASSLGWAGQRRTDTQYFGPGTRLTVL.

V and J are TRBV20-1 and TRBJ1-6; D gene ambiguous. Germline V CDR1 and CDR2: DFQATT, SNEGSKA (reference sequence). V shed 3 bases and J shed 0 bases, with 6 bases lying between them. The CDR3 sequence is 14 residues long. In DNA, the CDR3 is TGCAGTGCTAGTTACAGCTCCTATAATTCACCCCTCCACTTT. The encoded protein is CSASYSSYNSPLHF.

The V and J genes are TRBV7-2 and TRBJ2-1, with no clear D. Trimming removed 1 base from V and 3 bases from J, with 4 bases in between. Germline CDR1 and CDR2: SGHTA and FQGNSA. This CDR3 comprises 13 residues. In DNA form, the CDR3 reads TGTGCCAGCAGCTTAGACTTCTACAATGAGCAGTTCTTC. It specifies CASSLDFYNEQFF. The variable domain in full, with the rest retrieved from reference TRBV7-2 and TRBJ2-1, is GAGVSQSPSNKVTEKGKDVELRCDPISGHTALYWYRQSLGQGLEFLIYFQGNSAPDKSGLPSDRFSAERTGGSVSTLTIQRTQQEDSAVYLCASSLDFYNEQFFGPGTRLTVL.

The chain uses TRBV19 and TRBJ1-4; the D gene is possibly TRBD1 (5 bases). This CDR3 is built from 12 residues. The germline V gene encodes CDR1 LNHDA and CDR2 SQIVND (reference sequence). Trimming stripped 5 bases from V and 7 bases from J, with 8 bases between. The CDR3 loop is CASSAGREKLFF. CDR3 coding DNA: TGTGCCAGTAGTGCAGGGCGTGAAAAACTGTTTTTT.

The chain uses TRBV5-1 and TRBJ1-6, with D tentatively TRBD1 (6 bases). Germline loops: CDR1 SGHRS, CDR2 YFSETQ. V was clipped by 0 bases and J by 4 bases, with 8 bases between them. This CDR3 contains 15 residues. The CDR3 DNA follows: TGCGCCAGCAGCTTGGACGGACAGTATAATTCACCCCTCCACTTT. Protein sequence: CASSLDGQYNSPLHF.

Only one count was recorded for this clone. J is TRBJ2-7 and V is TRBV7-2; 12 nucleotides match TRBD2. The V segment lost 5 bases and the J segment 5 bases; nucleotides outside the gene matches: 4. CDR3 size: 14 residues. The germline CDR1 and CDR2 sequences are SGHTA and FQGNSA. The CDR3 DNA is TGTGCCAGCAGCCGGACTAGCGGGATACACGAGCAGTACTTC. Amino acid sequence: CASSRTSGIHEQYF.

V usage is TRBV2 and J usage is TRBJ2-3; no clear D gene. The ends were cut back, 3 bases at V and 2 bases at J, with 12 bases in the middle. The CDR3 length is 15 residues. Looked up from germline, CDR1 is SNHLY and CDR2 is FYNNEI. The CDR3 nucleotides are TGTGCCAGCAGTGAGAGAGTCCCCTTCACAGATACGCAGTATTTT. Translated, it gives CASSERVPFTDTQYF.

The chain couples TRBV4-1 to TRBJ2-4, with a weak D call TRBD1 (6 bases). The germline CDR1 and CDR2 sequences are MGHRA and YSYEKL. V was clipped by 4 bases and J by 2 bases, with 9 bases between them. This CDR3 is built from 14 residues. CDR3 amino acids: CASSPQGTKNIQYF. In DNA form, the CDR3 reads TGCGCCAGCAGCCCACAGGGTACCAAAAACATTCAGTACTTC.

The CDR3 loop reads CASSAQGQNTEAFF. In DNA form, the CDR3 reads TGTGCCAGCAGCGCCCAGGGACAGAACACTGAAGCTTTCTTT. The chain combines TRBV9 with TRBJ1-1; weak D call: TRBD1 (6 bases). Deletions cut 3 bases from V and 1 base from J, with 10 bases between. The germline CDR1 and CDR2 sequences are SGDLS and YYNGEE. This CDR3 contains 14 residues. Full variable domain (remainder filled in from reference TRBV9 and TRBJ1-1): DSGVTQTPKHLITATGQRVTLRCSPRSGDLSVYWYQQSLDQGLQFLIQYYNGEERAKGNILERFSAQQFPDLHSELNLSSLELGDSALYFCASSAQGQNTEAFFGQGTRLTVV.

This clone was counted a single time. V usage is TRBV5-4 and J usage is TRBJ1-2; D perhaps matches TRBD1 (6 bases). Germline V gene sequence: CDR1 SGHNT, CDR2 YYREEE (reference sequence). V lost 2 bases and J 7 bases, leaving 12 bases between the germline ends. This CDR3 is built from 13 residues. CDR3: CASSLRGASGYTF. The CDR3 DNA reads TGTGCCAGCAGCTTACGGGGGGCAAGTGGCTACACCTTC.